In its sample, the clone carrying this T cell receptor beta chain was seen a few times. Assay: immunoSEQ multiplex PCR; the TCRdb copy retains only in-frame clones and omits some. The sample lists under 80,000 clones, roughly 87% occurring once. This specimen belongs to a study of OX40 agonist ivuxolimab in advanced cancers. There are 15 residues in the CDR3. CDR1 is LNHDA, CDR2 SQIVND, per germline (reference sequence). Trimming stripped 8 bases from V and 4 bases from J, with 20 bases between. The receptor comes from an adult with an advanced solid tumor such as melanoma, head and neck, liver or kidney cancer. This chain connects TRBV19 to TRBJ1-1; D may be TRBD1 (5 bases). This material consisted of CD4+ or CD8+ T cells sorted from blood, taken in a trial of the OX40 agonist ivuxolimab. CDR3 in amino acids: CASAERQGVGTEAFF. The CDR3, as DNA: TGTGCCAGTGCCGAACGGCAGGGAGTAGGCACTGAAGCTTTCTTT.